The 22 T cell receptor beta chains listed next were all sequenced from one sample in a study of technical replicates of blood from several donors listed by TCRdb under 2017. Library method: the immunoSEQ multiplex PCR assay. TCRdb mirrors the immuneACCESS table, restricted to in-frame sequences. Some clones are absent from its copies; in checked studies, under half trace to an unresolved V gene, and the reason for the others is unknown. The sample data list fewer than 85,000 clones, and 90% to 95% of these were observed just once. Jointly, the top ten make up roughly 0.37% of the sample. The sequenced sample was T cells isolated from PBMCs. These TCRs come from a human donor in good health.

This sequence joins TRBV29-1 and TRBJ1-2; D is unresolved. The CDR3 is 13 residues long. Trimming pared 4 bases from V and 0 bases from J, leaving 9 bases between. The V gene's germline CDR1 is SQVTM and CDR2 ANQGSEA. CDR3 in DNA: TGCAGCGTTGGGATCAGGTCTAACTATGGCTACACCTTC. Its translation: CSVGIRSNYGYTF.

The V call is TRBV11-3, the J call TRBJ2-3; 12 bases align to TRBD2. There are 18 residues in the CDR3. J gave up 0 bases and V 5 bases, and 9 bases lay outside the gene matches. CDR1 and CDR2 (germline): SGHNT, YENEEA. The CDR3 region is CASSIGTSGFPSTDTQYF. The CDR3 nucleotides are TGTGCCAGCAGCATCGGGACTAGCGGGTTTCCTAGCACAGATACGCAGTATTTT.

The rearrangement joins TRBV4-1 to TRBJ1-1, with a weak D call TRBD1 (5 bases). V lost 3 bases, J lost 5 bases, and 13 bases lay in between. CDR1 MGHRA and CDR2 YSYEKL come from the germline V gene. This CDR3 is built from 14 residues. Here the CDR3 reads CASSHTTQGTEAFF. CDR3 DNA: TGCGCCAGCAGCCACACTACTCAGGGAACTGAAGCTTTCTTT.

This chain uses TRBV2 with TRBJ2-7, with 9 bases fitting TRBD1. The CDR3 length is 18 residues. V shed 3 bases, J shed 6 bases, and the junction held 18 bases outside the gene matches. CDR1 SNHLY and CDR2 FYNNEI come from the germline V gene. This CDR3 reads CASSDAIEGTGRLREQYF. The CDR3 DNA reads as TGTGCCAGCAGTGACGCAATTGAAGGGACAGGGAGGCTGCGCGAGCAGTACTTC.

V is TRBV28 and J is TRBJ1-4; D perhaps matches TRBD1 (6 bases). In germline, CDR1 is MDHEN, CDR2 SYDVKM. The germline V and J ends were trimmed by 4 bases and 8 bases, with 14 bases remaining between them. The CDR3 covers 14 residues. The CDR3 loop reads CASSYRVGDEKLFF. DNA of the CDR3: TGTGCCAGCAGTTACAGGGTGGGGGACGAAAAACTGTTTTTT. The entire variable domain, with the rest obtained from reference TRBV28 and TRBJ1-4, is as follows: DVKVTQSSRYLVKRTGEKVFLECVQDMDHENMFWYRQDPGLGLRLIYFSYDVKMKEKGDIPEGYSVSREKKERFSLILESASTNQTSMYLCASSYRVGDEKLFFGSGTQLSVL.

The V gene is TRBV4-1, the J gene TRBJ1-1; maybe TRBD1 (6 bases). Germline V gene sequence: CDR1 MGHRA, CDR2 YSYEKL. V lost 1 base and J 2 bases, leaving 20 bases between the germline ends. The CDR3 length is 18 residues. CDR3 coding DNA: TGCGCCAGCAGCCAAGTACCGGGACAAAAGGGAGTTAACACTGAAGCTTTCTTT. Its translation is CASSQVPGQKGVNTEAFF.

The chain carries TRBV14 and TRBJ2-1; 11 bases fit TRBD2. The CDR3 extends over 15 amino acids. Trimming removed 4 bases from V and 9 bases from J; junction bases left unmatched: 8. Germline V gene sequence: CDR1 SGHDN, CDR2 FVKESK. CDR3 DNA: TGTGCCAGCAGCCCTTGGCCAGGACTAGCGGGTGAGCAGTTCTTC. Protein: CASSPWPGLAGEQFF.

The chain joins TRBV28 to TRBJ2-5; D not resolved. The CDR3 has 13 residues. Germline V gene data show CDR1 as MDHEN and CDR2 as SYDVKM. V was shortened by 2 bases and J by 6 bases, with 10 bases between the two germline ends. The CDR3 sequence: CASSLAGEQTQYF. CDR3 DNA sequence: TGTGCCAGCAGTTTAGCTGGAGAGCAGACCCAGTACTTC.

The chain couples TRBV4-1 to TRBJ2-1, with 9 bases aligning to TRBD2. This CDR3 is built from 17 residues. CDR1 is MGHRA, CDR2 YSYEKL, per germline. Germline trimming cut 0 bases from V and 8 bases from J; bases unmatched to any gene: 11. The CDR3 DNA follows: TGCGCCAGCAGCCAAGATCGGGCGGGAGGGCCGAGGGATGAGCAGTTCTTC. The encoded protein is CASSQDRAGGPRDEQFF.

This chain connects TRBV4-1 to TRBJ1-2, with unresolved D. The CDR3 totals 13 residues. Trimming pared 0 bases from V and 5 bases from J, leaving 7 bases between. CDR1 MGHRA and CDR2 YSYEKL come from the germline V gene. The CDR3: CASSQDTAYGYTF. CDR3 nucleotides: TGCGCCAGCAGCCAAGATACAGCATATGGCTACACCTTC.

The CDR3: CASSLDRGPEAFF. The DNA of the CDR3 is TGTGCCAGCAGCTTAGACAGGGGGCCTGAAGCTTTCTTT. This sequence joins TRBV11-2 and TRBJ1-1; 8 nucleotides line up with TRBD1. The CDR3 length is 13 residues. Germline CDR1 reads SGHAT; CDR2 reads FQNNGV. V shed 0 bases and J 6 bases; nucleotides not matched to a gene: 0. Together with reference TRBV11-2 and TRBJ1-1, the CDR3 gives the full variable domain: EAGVAQSPRYKIIEKRQSVAFWCNPISGHATLYWYQQILGQGPKLLIQFQNNGVVDDSQLPKDRFSAERLKGVDSTLKIQPAKLEDSAVYLCASSLDRGPEAFFGQGTRLTVV.

The chain carries TRBV5-4 and TRBJ1-2, with no clear D. In germline, CDR1 is SGHNT, CDR2 YYREEE (reference sequence). The CDR3 has 14 amino acids. With 5 bases removed from V and 4 bases from J, the gap between germline ends came to 15 bases. CDR3 in amino acids: CASSEVGGLYGYTF. In DNA, the CDR3 is TGTGCCAGCAGTGAAGTTGGTGGCCTCTATGGCTACACCTTC.

The chain carries TRBV19 and TRBJ2-1, with 8 bases that match TRBD2. CDR3 size: 15 residues. CDR1 is LNHDA and CDR2 is SQIVND in the germline V gene (reference sequence). The ends lost 1 base at V and 6 bases at J; junction bases unmatched: 5. CDR3 coding DNA: TGTGCCAGTAGTATAGGGACTAGCTTCGCCAATGAGCAGTTCTTC. This encodes CASSIGTSFANEQFF.

The chain couples TRBV28 to TRBJ2-3, with 8 bases identical to TRBD2. CDR1 and CDR2 from the germline V gene are MDHEN and SYDVKM. The CDR3 loop spans 15 amino acids. V lost 8 bases to trimming and J lost 0 bases; unmatched junction nucleotides: 7. The CDR3 region has the DNA TGTGCCAGCGTCTCCGGGACTAGAAGCACAGATACGCAGTATTTT. Translation gives CASVSGTRSTDTQYF.

V gene TRBV19 combines with J gene TRBJ1-6; D uncertain. Trimming shortened V by 5 bases and J by 10 bases, and 12 bases separated the two germline ends. The CDR3 length is 13 residues. Germline V CDR1 and CDR2: LNHDA, SQIVND (reference sequence). The CDR3 loop is CASSDNAGSPLHF. The CDR3 DNA reads TGTGCCAGTAGTGATAATGCGGGCTCACCCCTCCACTTT.

The CDR3 bases are TGTGCCAGCAGCTTACCAGGCACAGATACGCAGTATTTT. It encodes CASSLPGTDTQYF. This chain connects TRBV7-3 to TRBJ2-3; D uncertain. V lost 2 bases, J lost 1 base, and 4 bases lay in between. This CDR3 has 13 residues. Germline lookup yields CDR1 SGHTA and CDR2 FQGTGA.

The J gene is TRBJ2-1, the V gene TRBV5-6; 8 positions agree with TRBD2. Trimming removed 1 base from V and 6 bases from J; junction bases left unmatched: 6. The V gene's germline CDR1 is SGHDT and CDR2 YYEEEE. This CDR3 is 15 amino acids long. The CDR3 sequence: CASSLPGRAPNEQFF. The CDR3 coding sequence is TGTGCCAGCAGCTTGCCCGGGAGGGCCCCCAATGAGCAGTTCTTC.

The chain carries TRBV2 and TRBJ2-1; 13 nucleotides align to TRBD2. The CDR3 has 15 amino acids. V was pared by 6 bases and J by 9 bases, with 8 bases of the junction left unmatched. Germline CDR1 is SNHLY and CDR2 is FYNNEI. CDR3 nucleotides: TGTGCCAGCAGCGGAACTAGCGGGAGGGCCCTTGAGCAGTTCTTC. It yields the protein CASSGTSGRALEQFF.

The V and J genes are TRBV5-4 and TRBJ1-5, with 7 bases that match TRBD1. V shed 3 bases, J shed 4 bases, and the junction held 1 base outside the gene matches. CDR1 is SGHNT, CDR2 YYREEE, per germline (reference sequence). CDR3 length: 13 residues. CDR3 in DNA: TGTGCCAGCAGCTCAGGGGGAAATCAGCCCCAGCATTTT. The encoded protein is CASSSGGNQPQHF.

The chain joins TRBV27 to TRBJ2-1; 7 nucleotides agree with TRBD1. The CDR3 is 17 amino acids. Per germline, CDR1 MNHEY and CDR2 SMNVEV (reference sequence). Trimming cost V 0 bases and J 2 bases; bases outside gene matches: 7. CDR3 amino acids: CASSLSIGTATYNEQFF. In DNA, the CDR3 is TGTGCCAGCAGTTTATCGATCGGGACAGCCACCTACAATGAGCAGTTCTTC.

The rearrangement joins TRBV11-2 to TRBJ2-1; D might be TRBD2 (6 bases). Germline V gene data show CDR1 as SGHAT and CDR2 as FQNNGV. The V end lost 5 bases, the J end lost 7 bases, and 9 bases lay between the germline ends. This CDR3 is 12 amino acids long. The CDR3 DNA follows: TGTGCCAGCAGCCCCGCGGGAAATGAGCAGTTCTTC. It codes for CASSPAGNEQFF.

The chain combines TRBV15 with TRBJ2-3; TRBD2 might be the D (5 bases). CDR3 size: 14 residues. V was shortened by 6 bases and J by 3 bases, with 13 bases between the two germline ends. Germline loops: CDR1 LNHNV, CDR2 YYDKDF (reference sequence). The CDR3 sequence is CATSWELGTDTQYF. CDR3 DNA: TGTGCCACCAGTTGGGAGTTAGGAACAGATACGCAGTATTTT.